This entry describes one TCR beta chain. These data originate in a study of blood T cell repertoires in COVID-19. The overall study: Whether acute or convalescent, the COVID-19 samples came from the United States, Italy and Spain. Nucleic acid was either cDNA or gDNA, and it came from T cells, B-cell-depleted T cells, or PBMCs.

Germline CDR1 and CDR2: SGHDT and YYEEEE. Trimming pared 3 bases from V and 3 bases from J, leaving 16 bases between. The CDR3 sequence is 15 residues long. In the original workflow: Researchers report that nucleated cell counts were estimated from reference gene primer amplification. Produced via immunoSEQ multiplex PCR; TCRdb's table is partial and in-frame only. V, J and clone size are taken as reported in that table, and D and trimming were inferred from the DNA itself. The table records about half a million clones, approximately 85% of them present only once. The chain combines TRBV5-6 with TRBJ2-7, with a weak D call TRBD1 (6 bases). The receptor's source is a human donor in a cohort sampled during active COVID-19. The sequenced material came from peripheral blood. CDR3 loop: CASSSPDSYRYEQYF. The DNA of the CDR3 is TGTGCCAGCAGCTCCCCGGACAGTTACCGCTACGAGCAGTACTTC.